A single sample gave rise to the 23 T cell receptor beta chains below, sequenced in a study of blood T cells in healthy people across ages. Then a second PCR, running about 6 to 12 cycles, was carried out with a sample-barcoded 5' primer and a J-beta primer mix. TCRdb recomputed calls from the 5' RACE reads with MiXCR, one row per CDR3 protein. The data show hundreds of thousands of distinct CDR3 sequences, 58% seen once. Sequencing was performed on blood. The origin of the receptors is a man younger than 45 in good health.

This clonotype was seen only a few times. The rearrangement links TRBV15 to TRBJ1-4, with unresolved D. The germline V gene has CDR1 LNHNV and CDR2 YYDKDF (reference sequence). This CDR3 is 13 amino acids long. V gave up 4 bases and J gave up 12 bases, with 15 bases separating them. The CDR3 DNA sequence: TGTGCCACCAGCAACGTAAACGCCGAAGAACTGTTTTTT. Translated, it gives CATSNVNAEELFF.

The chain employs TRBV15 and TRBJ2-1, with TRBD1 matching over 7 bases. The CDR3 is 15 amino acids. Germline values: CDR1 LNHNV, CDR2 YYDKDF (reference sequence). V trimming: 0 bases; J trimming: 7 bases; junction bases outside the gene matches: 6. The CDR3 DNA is TGTGCCACCAGCAGAGATCTTACACAGGGGAATGAGCAGTTCTTC. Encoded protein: CATSRDLTQGNEQFF.

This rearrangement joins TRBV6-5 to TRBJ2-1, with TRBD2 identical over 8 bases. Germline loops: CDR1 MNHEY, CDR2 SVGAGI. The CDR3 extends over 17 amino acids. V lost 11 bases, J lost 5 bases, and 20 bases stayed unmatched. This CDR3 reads CACTYPQSGRVHNEQFF. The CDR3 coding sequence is TGTGCCTGCACTTATCCTCAAAGCGGGAGAGTGCACAATGAGCAGTTCTTC.

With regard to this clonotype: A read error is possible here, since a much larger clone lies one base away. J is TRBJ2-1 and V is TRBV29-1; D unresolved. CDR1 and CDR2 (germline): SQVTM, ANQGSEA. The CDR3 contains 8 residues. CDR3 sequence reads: CSVDERFF. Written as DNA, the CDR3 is TGCAGCGTTGATGAGCGGTTCTTC.

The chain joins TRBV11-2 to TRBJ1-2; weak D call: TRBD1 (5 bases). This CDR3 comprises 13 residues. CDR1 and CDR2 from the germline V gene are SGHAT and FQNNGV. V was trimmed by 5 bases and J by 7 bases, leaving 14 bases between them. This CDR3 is CASSPSTVGGYTF. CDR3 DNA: TGTGCCAGCAGCCCCTCGACAGTGGGTGGCTACACCTTC. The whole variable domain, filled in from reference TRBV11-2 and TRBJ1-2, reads EAGVAQSPRYKIIEKRQSVAFWCNPISGHATLYWYQQILGQGPKLLIQFQNNGVVDDSQLPKDRFSAERLKGVDSTLKIQPAKLEDSAVYLCASSPSTVGGYTFGSGTRLTVV.

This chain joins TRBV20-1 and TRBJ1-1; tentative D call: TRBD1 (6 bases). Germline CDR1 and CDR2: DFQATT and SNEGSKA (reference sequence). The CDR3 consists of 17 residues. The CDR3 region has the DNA TGCGGAAGGGAGGGGGGAGAGACTCAGGGAGTCTCATTTGAAGCTTTCTTT. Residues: CGREGGETQGVSFEAFF.

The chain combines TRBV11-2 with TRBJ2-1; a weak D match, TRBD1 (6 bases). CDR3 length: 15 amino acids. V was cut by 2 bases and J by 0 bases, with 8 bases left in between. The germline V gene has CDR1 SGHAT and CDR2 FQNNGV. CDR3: CASSLLRGSYNEQFF. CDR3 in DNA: TGTGCCAGCAGCTTACTCAGGGGCTCCTACAATGAGCAGTTCTTC.

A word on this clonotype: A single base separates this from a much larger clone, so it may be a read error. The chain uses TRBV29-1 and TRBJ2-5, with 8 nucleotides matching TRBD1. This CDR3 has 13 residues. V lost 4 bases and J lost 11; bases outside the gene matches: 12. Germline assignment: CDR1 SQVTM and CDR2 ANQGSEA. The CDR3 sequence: CSVAQGTGRGQYF. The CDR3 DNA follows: TGCAGCGTTGCTCAGGGGACAGGAAGGGGGCAGTACTTC.

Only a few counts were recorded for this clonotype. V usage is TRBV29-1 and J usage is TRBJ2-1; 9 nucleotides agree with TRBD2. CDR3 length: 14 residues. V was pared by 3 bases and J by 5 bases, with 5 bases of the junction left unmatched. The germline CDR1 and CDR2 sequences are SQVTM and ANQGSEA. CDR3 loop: CSVDPAGGHNEQFF. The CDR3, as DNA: TGCAGCGTTGATCCAGCGGGGGGCCACAATGAGCAGTTCTTC.

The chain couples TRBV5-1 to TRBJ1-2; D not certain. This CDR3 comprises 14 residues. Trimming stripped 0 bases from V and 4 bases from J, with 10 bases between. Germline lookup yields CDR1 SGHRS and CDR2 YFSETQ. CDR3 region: CASSLEGNSYGYTF. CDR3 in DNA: TGCGCCAGCAGCTTGGAGGGCAACAGCTATGGCTACACCTTC.

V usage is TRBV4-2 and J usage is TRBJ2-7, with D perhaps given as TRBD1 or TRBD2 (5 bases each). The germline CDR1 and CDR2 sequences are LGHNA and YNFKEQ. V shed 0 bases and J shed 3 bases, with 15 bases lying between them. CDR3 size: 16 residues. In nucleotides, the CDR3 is TGTGCCAGCAGCCAAGAGGGACCTTATCCCTTCTACGAGCAGTACTTC. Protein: CASSQEGPYPFYEQYF.

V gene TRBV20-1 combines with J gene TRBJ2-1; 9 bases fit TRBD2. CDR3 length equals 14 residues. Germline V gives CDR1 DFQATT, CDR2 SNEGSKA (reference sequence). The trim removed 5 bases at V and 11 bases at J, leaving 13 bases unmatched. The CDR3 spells CSAVAGAGADKQFF. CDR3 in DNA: TGCAGTGCTGTAGCGGGAGCAGGGGCAGATAAGCAGTTCTTC.

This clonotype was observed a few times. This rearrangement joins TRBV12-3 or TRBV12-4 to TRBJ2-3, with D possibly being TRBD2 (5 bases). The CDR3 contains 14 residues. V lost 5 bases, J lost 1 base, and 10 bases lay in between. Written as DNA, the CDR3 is TGTGCCAGCAGTGGACGGGGAGGCACAGATACGCAGTATTTT. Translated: CASSGRGGTDTQYF.

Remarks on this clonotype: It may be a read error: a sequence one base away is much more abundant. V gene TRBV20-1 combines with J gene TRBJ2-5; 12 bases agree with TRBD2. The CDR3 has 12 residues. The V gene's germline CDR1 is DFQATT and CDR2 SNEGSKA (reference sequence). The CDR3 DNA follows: TGCAGGGCACTAGCGGGGGGAGAGACCCAGTACTTC. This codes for CRALAGGETQYF.

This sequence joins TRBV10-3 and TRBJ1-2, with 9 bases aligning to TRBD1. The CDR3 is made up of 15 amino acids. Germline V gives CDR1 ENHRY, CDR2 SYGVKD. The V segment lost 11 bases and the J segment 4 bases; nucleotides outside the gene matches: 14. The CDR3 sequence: CASHRGPPQPYGYTF. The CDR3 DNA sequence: TGTGCCTCACACAGGGGGCCTCCCCAACCCTATGGCTACACCTTC.

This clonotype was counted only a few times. DNA for the CDR3: TGCAGTGCCCTGACAGGAAATACCTACGAGCAGTACTTC. This translates into CSALTGNTYEQYF. The chain joins TRBV20-1 to TRBJ2-7; D perhaps matches TRBD1 (6 bases). This CDR3 contains 13 residues. Deletions cut 6 bases from V and 2 bases from J, with 14 bases between. Germline lookup yields CDR1 DFQATT and CDR2 SNEGSKA (reference sequence).

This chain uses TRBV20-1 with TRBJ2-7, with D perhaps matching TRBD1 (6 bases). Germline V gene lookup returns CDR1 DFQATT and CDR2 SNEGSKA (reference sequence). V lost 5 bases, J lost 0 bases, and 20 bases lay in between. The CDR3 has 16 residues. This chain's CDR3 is CSAWTLKTGLSYEQYF. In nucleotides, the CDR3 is TGCAGTGCTTGGACACTTAAGACAGGTCTCTCCTACGAGCAGTACTTC.

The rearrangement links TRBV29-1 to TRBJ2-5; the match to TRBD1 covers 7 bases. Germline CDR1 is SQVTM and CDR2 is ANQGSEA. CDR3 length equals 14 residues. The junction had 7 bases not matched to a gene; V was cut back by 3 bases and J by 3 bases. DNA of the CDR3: TGCAGCGTTGATCCTTTACAGGGGAAAGAGACCCAGTACTTC. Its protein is CSVDPLQGKETQYF.

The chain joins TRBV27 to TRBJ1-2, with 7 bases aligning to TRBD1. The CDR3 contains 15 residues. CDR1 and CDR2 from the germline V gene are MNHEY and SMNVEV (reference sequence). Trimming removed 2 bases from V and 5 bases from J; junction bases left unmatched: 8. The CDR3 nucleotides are TGTGCCAGCAGTTTAGGTAGCGGCAGGGGGTATGGCTACACCTTC. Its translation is CASSLGSGRGYGYTF.

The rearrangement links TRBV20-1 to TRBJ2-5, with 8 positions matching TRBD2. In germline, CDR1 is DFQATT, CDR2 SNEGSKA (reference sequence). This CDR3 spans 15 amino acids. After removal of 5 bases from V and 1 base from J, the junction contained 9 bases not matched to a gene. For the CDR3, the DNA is TGCAGTGCTCCCTATAGCGGGGTGCGCCAAGAGACCCAGTACTTC. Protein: CSAPYSGVRQETQYF.

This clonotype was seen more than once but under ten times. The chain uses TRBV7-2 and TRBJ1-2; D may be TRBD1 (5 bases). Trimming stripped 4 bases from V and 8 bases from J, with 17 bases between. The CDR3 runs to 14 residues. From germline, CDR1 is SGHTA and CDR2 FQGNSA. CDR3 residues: CASSSLGTVGGYTF. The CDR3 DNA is TGTGCCAGCAGCTCACTGGGGACGGTGGGAGGCTACACCTTC.

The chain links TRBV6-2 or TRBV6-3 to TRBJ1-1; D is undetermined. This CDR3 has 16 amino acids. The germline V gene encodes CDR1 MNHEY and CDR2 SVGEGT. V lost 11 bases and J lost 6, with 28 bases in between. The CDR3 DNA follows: TGTGCCTCCTGCCCCGAACAAAACAAGCAGATACCTGAAGCTTTCTTT. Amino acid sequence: CASCPEQNKQIPEAFF.

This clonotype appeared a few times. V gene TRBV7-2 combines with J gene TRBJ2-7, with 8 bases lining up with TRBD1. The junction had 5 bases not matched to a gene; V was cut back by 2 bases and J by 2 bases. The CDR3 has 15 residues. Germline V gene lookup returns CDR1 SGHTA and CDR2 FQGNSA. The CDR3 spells CASSLRPGQAYEQYF. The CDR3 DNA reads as TGTGCCAGCAGCTTACGTCCGGGACAGGCCTACGAGCAGTACTTC.